This note documents a single T cell receptor beta chain sequence. Its recognized antigen is unknown. No much larger clone exists at a distance of one base, and base qualities are not known. The data are from a study of blood T cell repertoires in COVID-19 (dated by TCRdb to 2018 to 2021). Concerning the study at large: Samples covering the acute and convalescent phases of COVID-19 were provided by collaborators in the United States, Italy and Spain. The material from the prospective study consisted of cDNA or gDNA derived from T cells, B-cell-depleted T cells, or PBMCs. Deeply sampled blood TCRbeta repertoires from subjects exposed to, actively infected with, or recovered from COVID-19 were included in the dataset. A freely available public database, intended as a resource for researchers studying the immune response to SARS-CoV-2, is where the repertoires were released. Samples came from the ongoing ImmuneRACE study (first 160 participants) plus 1,254 subjects from 6 global collaborators. Sample metadata almost always included a de-identified subject ID, COVID-19 status, age in years and sex. Where HLA class I and class II types were available, the types were taken from metadata supplied by the sample provider, not from assay-based typing. Study-level results and caveats: The quantity of clinical and demographic metadata differed by source and by participant and was supplied without curation.

CDR1 and CDR2, per the germline V gene (reference sequence), are LNHDA and SQIVND. V gives up 4 bases and J gives up 0 bases, and the segment between their germline ends measures 4 bases. From the cysteine through the phenylalanine, the CDR3 covers 13 amino acids. Kept here is only the CDR3 DNA, which spans 39 bases and is read in frame from base 1. TCRbeta CDR3 regions were amplified from genomic DNA by means of the immunoSEQ Assay, a bias-controlled multiplex PCR. The original pipeline was this. Within the assay, amplification of reference gene primers was used to estimate how many nucleated cells each sample contained. To quantify the absolute abundance of each unique TCRbeta CDR3 rearrangement, sequence reads were collapsed and filtered. For each sample, productive Simpson clonality was calculated as the square root of Simpson's diversity index over productive rearrangements. Imported from immuneACCESS, the table was reduced by TCRdb to in-frame sequences with V and J called. These copies leave out some clones; in studies compared against another copy, an unresolved V gene accounts for under half, and the cause of the remainder is not known. V, J and clone size are taken as reported in that table, and D and trimming were inferred from the DNA itself. Here the sample has 490,000 or so clones; more than 85% occur a single time. The biggest ten clones account for under 9.5% of the sample.

In the prospective study, participants were 18 to 89 years old, resided in about two dozen geographic areas of the United States, and were enrolled through a virtual design. In the prospective study, cohorts were assigned on the basis of participant-reported clinical history obtained from a screening survey and a study questionnaire. Recovered participants in ImmuneRACE Cohort 3 were defined as having two consecutive negative NP/OP PCR tests, clearance from a healthcare professional, or resolution of symptoms. Each participant in the prospective study had whole blood, serum and a nasopharyngeal or oropharyngeal swab collected by mobile phlebotomists. Additional blood draws and questionnaires over an approximately two-month period could optionally be provided by prospective study participants. Blood samples from the prospective study were shipped frozen or at room temperature prior to DNA extraction.

Recombination joined TRBV19 with TRBJ1-3, with no D gene named confidently. What was sequenced was PBMCs or T cells enriched from blood (not recorded which). The clonotype comes from a woman aged 55-69 years who had recovered from COVID-19. In nucleotide form, the sequence is TGTGCCAGTAGTACCGGCTCTGGAAACACCATATATTTT. It codes for CASSTGSGNTIYF.